What follows is one T cell receptor (beta chain) and its context. A multiplex PCR was run with 60 Vbeta primers and 13 Jbeta primers. Clones were sequenced by immunoSEQ multiplex PCR, and TCRdb holds only the in-frame ones, with some missing. This sample's table has 150,000 to 250,000 clones. These data belong to a study of cytomegalovirus exposure and HLA in healthy donors. The CDR3 covers 16 residues. Per germline, CDR1 SGHVS and CDR2 FQNEAQ. With 2 bases removed from V and 0 bases from J, the gap between germline ends came to 13 bases. This TCR came from a boy between 10 and 17 years old in good health and CMV-seronegative. The rearrangement links TRBV7-8 to TRBJ1-1; TRBD1 might be the D (5 bases). Sequenced input: PBMCs. CDR3 in DNA: TGTGCCAGCAGCTTAAGAAGGGGCGGCATGAACACTGAAGCTTTCTTT. This codes for CASSLRRGGMNTEAFF.